This T cell receptor beta chain came from a study of lymphopenia after photon versus proton radiotherapy. Study-level points and caveats: After lymphocyte nadir, photon-treated repertoires showed oligoclonal expansion, especially CD8+ Temra.

The germline gives CDR1 GTSNPN, CDR2 SVGIG (reference sequence). This CDR3 has 13 amino acids. Trimming pared 2 bases from V and 4 bases from J, leaving 11 bases between. On this clone: Its specificity is unknown.

Here immunoSEQ multiplex PCR was the method, and the copy in TCRdb shows in-frame clones only, minus some. The sample has approximately 45,000 clones, about 85% seen once. The receptor was derived from a man aged 40-49 years with gastric cancer. The genes are TRBV30 and TRBJ1-1; perhaps TRBD1 as D (5 bases). Sequencing was performed on peripheral blood, taken from a patient treated with photon-based radiotherapy. The CDR3 loop reads CAWSPGGGTEAFF. CDR3 bases: TGTGCCTGGAGTCCTGGGGGGGGCACTGAAGCTTTCTTT. Combining the CDR3 with reference TRBV30 and TRBJ1-1 gives the whole variable domain SQTIHQWPATLVQPVGSPLSLECTVEGTSNPNLYWYRQAAGRGLQLLFYSVGIGQISSEVPQNLSASRPQDRQFILSSKKLLLSDSGFYLCAWSPGGGTEAFFGQGTRLTVV.